The sequence of this TCR beta chain was determined in a study of blood T cell repertoires in COVID-19. The wider study: In each case, the material was cDNA or gDNA derived from T cells, B-cell-depleted T cells, or PBMCs.

V was cut by 2 bases and J by 4 bases, with 9 bases left in between. This CDR3 spans 14 amino acids. The germline CDR1 and CDR2 sequences are KGHSH and LQKENI. Original methodology: Quantification of nucleated cells was approximated via reference gene primer amplification. Sequenced by immunoSEQ multiplex PCR; TCRdb stores in-frame clones only, minus some. D and trimming were read from the DNA, whereas the V and J calls and clone size are those reported in that table. The table shows roughly 100,000 clones, with roughly 76% occurring only once. This TCR was recovered from a woman aged 70-85 years with acute or convalescent COVID-19. The gene calls are TRBV18 and TRBJ1-5; perhaps TRBD1 as D (6 bases). The specimen sequenced was peripheral blood. In DNA, the CDR3 is TGTGCCAGCTCACCAGGGGGCGGAAATCAGCCCCAGCATTTT. Translated, it gives CASSPGGGNQPQHF.